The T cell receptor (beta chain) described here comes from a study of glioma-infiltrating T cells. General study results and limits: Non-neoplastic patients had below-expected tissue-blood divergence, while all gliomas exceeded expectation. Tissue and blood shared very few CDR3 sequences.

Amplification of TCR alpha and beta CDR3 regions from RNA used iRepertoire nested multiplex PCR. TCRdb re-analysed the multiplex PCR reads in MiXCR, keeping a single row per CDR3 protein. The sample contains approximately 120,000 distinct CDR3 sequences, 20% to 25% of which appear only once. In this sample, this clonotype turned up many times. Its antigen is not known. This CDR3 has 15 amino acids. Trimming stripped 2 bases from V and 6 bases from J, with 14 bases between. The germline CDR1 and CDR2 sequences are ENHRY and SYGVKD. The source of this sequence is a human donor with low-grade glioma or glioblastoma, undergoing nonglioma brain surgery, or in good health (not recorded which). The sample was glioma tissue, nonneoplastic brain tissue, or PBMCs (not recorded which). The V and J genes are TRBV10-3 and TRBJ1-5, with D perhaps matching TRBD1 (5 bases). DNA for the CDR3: TGTGCCATCAGTGAGCCGATAGGGGTGATTCAGCCCCAGCATTTT. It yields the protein CAISEPIGVIQPQHF.